This T cell receptor beta chain emerged from a study of regulatory T cells in long-lasting Graves disease (dated by TCRdb to the early 2020s). In the study overall: In the newly diagnosed Graves' disease group, patients had been taking antithyroid drugs for less than 3 months. The study was registered as a clinical trial and conducted in China. A total of some 35 samples underwent TCR sequencing, from about 13 patients with persistent Graves' disease and 20 patients with newly diagnosed Graves' disease. This study used TCR sequencing and RNA sequencing of peripheral blood to compare persistent Graves' disease patients against newly diagnosed Graves' disease patients. Overall study results and their limits: Persistent Graves' disease patients showed lower TCR Shannon entropy and fewer highly expanded clones than newly diagnosed patients, suggesting clonal expansion. As a limitation, the authors acknowledged that the small sample size may reduce accuracy. Patients with persistent disease shared more public clonotypes (roughly 2,900) than newly diagnosed patients did (around 1,000). The study examined only peripheral blood because the primary lesion, thyroid tissue, could not be accessed. Persistent disease showed preferential use of TRBV28, TRBJ1-2 and TRBJ2-5, whereas newly diagnosed disease favored TRBV20-1 and TRBJ2-1. Only the TCR beta chain was sequenced and analyzed.

Libraries were constructed by multiplex PCR. Sequencing used an Illumina HiSeq 4000. CDR3 regions were amplified by Arm-PCR with iRepertoire HTBI primers to construct TCR beta libraries. Before sequencing, the PCR products underwent gel purification. Regarding the original processing steps: Across samples, around 62 TRBV and 14 TRBJ segments were identified and used for gene usage analysis of CDR3 amino acid clonotypes. Filtered high-quality paired reads were merged into contigs using COPE and FqMerger. BLAST was used to align contigs to IMGT TRBV, TRBD and TRBJ reference genes, with CDR3 defined following IMGT. Any clonotype with a frequency above 0.1% was classified as a highly expanded clone. Shannon entropy was used to measure repertoire diversity, and the Gini coefficient was used to measure V-J evenness. A clonotype found in more than one individual was treated as public. TCRdb trimmed the raw reads at Q25, called clones with MiXCR and kept productive beta chains. Each CDR3 protein gets just one entry, which takes the most common genes and DNA from the rows behind it. TCRdb's processing, not the authors' own work, is the source of the V and J calls. Present in this sample are about 240,000 distinct CDR3 sequences, about 19% of which were seen just once. The leading ten clones occupy 11% to 15% of the sample.

This clonotype was recorded many times. The antigen it recognizes is unknown. No much larger clonotype is one base removed from it; base qualities were not supplied. Germline trimming amounts to 7 bases on V and 2 bases on J, with 5 as the count of junction bases outside the gene matches. The CDR3 runs 14 amino acids, cysteine and phenylalanine included. The entry retains the CDR3 DNA only, 42 bases that are in frame from base 1. The germline V gene supplies CDR1 ENHRY and CDR2 SYGVKD. This specimen's time point label, interpreted: newly diagnosed GD, antithyroid drugs for less than 3 months. For both TCR sequencing and RNA sequencing, RNA was extracted from PBMCs using TRIzol. The diagnosis of Graves' disease was made according to American Thyroid Association guidelines. Recruitment of patients was carried out at an endocrinology department in Xi'an, China. Each patient gave roughly 8.4 milliliters of peripheral blood, collected in an EDTA anticoagulant tube. Ficoll Paque Plus density gradient separation was used to isolate PBMCs, and no further T cell sorting was done. An Agilent 2100 Bioanalyzer and agarose gel were used to check RNA quality, while a NanoDrop 2000 measured RNA concentration.

This chain joins TRBV10-3 to TRBJ2-3; 8 central nucleotides agree with TRBD2. The clonotype originates from a female donor with Graves disease. Sequencing used peripheral blood mononuclear cells (PBMCs), obtained at new diagnosis, from a patient treated with antithyroid drugs. Here is the DNA: TGTGCCATCACGGCGGGGGGCCCCACAGATACGCAGTATTTT. It is translated as CAITAGGPTDTQYF.